The clone carrying this TCR beta chain was picked up one time. The record originates from a study of CD8 T cells in Susac syndrome. Trimming pared 7 bases from V and 0 bases from J, leaving 10 bases between. The germline CDR1 and CDR2 sequences are SQVTM and ANQGSEA. CDR3 length equals 13 residues. The study sequenced TCR beta in blood CD8+ and CD4+ T cells. The CD8+ and CD4+ T cells were negatively isolated, with the TEMRA cells enriched by FACS. Reverse transcription used 0.5 to 1 ug RNA and random hexamers. A multiplex approach, immunoSEQ multiplex PCR, amplified TCR beta CDR3 across 54 Vbeta and 13 Jbeta. TCRdb used MiXCR to reprocess the immunoSEQ multiplex PCR reads, holding one entry per CDR3 protein. The repertoire holds 69,000 or so distinct CDR3 sequences, more than 85% seen once, with about 0.22% in the top ten.

The sequenced sample consisted of CD8+ T cells from PBMCs. The chain is built from TRBV29-1 and TRBJ2-1; D is possibly TRBD1 (6 bases). The clonotype was recovered from a human donor in good health. The CDR3: CSDRTASYNEQFF. The DNA for the CDR3 is TGCAGCGACCGGACAGCCTCCTACAATGAGCAGTTCTTC.